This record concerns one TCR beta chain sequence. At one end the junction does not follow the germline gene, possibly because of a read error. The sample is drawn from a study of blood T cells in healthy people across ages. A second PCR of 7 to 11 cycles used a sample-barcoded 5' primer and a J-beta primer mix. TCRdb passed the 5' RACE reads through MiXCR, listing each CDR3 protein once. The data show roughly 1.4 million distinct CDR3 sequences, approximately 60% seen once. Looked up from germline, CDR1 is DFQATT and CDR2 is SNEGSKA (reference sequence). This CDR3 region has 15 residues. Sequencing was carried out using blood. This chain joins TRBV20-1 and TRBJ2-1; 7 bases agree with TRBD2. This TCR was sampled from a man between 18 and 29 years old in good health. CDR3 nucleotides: TGCAGTGCTAGACCTCTAGCGGCCTCCTACAATGAGCGGTTCTTC. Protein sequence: CSARPLAASYNERFF.